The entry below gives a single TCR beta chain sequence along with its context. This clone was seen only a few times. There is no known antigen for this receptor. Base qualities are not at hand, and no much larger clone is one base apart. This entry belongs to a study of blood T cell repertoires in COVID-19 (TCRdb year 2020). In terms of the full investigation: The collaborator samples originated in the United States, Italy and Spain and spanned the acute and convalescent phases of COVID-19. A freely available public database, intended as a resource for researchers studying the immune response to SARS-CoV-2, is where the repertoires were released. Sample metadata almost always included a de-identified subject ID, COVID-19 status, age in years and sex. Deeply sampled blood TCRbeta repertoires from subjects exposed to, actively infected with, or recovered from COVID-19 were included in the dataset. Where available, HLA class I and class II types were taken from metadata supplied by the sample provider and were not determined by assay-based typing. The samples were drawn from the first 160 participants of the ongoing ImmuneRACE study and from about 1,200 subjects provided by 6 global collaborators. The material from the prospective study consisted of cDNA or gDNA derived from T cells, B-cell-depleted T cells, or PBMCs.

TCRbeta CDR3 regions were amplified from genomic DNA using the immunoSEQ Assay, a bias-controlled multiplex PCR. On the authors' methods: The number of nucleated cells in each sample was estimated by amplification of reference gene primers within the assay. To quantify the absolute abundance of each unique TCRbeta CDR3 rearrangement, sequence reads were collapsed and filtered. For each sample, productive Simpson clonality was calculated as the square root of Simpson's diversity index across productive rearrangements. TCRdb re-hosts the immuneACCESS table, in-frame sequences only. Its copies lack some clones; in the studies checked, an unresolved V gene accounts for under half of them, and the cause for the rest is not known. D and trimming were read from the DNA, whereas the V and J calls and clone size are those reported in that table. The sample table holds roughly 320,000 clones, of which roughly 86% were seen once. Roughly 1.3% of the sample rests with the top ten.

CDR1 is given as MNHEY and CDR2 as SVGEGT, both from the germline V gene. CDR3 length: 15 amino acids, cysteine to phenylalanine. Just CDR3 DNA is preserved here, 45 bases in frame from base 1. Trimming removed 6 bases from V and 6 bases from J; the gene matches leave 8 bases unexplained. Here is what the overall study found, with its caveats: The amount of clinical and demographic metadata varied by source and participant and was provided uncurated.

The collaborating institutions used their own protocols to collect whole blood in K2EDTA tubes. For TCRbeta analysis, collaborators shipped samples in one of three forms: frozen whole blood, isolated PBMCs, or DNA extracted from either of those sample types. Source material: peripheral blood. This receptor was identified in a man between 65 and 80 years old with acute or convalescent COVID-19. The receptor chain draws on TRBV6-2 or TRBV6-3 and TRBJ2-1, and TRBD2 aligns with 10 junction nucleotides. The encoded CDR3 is CASSPAGGPVNEQFF. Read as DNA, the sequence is TGTGCCAGCAGCCCAGCGGGAGGGCCGGTCAATGAGCAGTTCTTC.